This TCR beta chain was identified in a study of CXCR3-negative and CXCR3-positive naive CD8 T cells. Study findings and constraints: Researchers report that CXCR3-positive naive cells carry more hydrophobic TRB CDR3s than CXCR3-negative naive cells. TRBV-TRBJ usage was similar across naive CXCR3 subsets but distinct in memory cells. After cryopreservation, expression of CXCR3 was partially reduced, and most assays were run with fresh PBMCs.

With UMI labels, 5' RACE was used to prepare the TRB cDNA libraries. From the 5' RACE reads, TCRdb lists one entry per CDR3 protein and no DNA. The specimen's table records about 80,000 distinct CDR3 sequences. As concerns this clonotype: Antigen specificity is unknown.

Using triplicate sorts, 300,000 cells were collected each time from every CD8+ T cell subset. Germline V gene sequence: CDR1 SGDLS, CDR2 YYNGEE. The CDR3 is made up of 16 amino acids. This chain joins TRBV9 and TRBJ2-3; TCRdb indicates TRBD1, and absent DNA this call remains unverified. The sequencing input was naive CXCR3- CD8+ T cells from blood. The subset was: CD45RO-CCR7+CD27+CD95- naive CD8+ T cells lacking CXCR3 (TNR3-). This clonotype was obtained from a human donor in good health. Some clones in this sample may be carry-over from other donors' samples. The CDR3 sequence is CASSPTRDSATDTQYF. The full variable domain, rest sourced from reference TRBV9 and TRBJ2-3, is DSGVTQTPKHLITATGQRVTLRCSPRSGDLSVYWYQQSLDQGLQFLIQYYNGEERAKGNILERFSAQQFPDLHSELNLSSLELGDSALYFCASSPTRDSATDTQYFGPGTRLTVL.